This T cell receptor (beta chain) was recorded in a study of T cell responses to AZD1222 COVID-19 vaccine. Study-wide findings and caveats: Vaccine-related CD4 TCRs covered spike, predominating at 160-218 and 743-854. A mostly white British donor set with more females was recruited, and clonal diversity was possibly underestimated. Spike-specific TCRs gained breadth and depth after people received two AZD1222 doses.

Second doses that came at about 4 or about 12 weeks were put together. Assay: immunoSEQ multiplex PCR; the TCRdb copy retains only in-frame clones and omits some. The table shows some 150,000 clones, with over 75% occurring only once. Concerning this clone: As yet, its antigen is unknown.

This CDR3 region has 14 residues. With 4 bases clipped from V and 0 bases from J, the junction kept 3 bases outside the gene matches. The germline V gene has CDR1 SGHDT and CDR2 YYEEEE. The J gene is TRBJ1-1, the V gene TRBV5-6, with TRBD1 identical over 7 bases. The TCR was taken from an adult who received the AZD1222 COVID-19 vaccine. The starting material was peripheral blood, obtained 28 days after the second AZD1222 dose. The CDR3 DNA follows: TGTGCCAGCAGCAGGGGACAGCTGAACACTGAAGCTTTCTTT. This sequence encodes CASSRGQLNTEAFF.